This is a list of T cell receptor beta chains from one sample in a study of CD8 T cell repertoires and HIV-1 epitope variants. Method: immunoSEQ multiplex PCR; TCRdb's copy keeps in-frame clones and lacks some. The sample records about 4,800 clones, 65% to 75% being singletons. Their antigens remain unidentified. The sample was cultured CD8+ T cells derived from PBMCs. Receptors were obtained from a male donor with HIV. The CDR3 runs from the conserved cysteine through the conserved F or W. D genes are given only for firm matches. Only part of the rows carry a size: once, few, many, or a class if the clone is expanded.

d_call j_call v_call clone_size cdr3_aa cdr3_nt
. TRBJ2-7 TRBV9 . CASSVAPTGYEQYF TGTGCCAGCAGCGTAGCCCCCACAGGCTACGAGCAGTACTTC
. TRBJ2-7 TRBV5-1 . CASRKEASSYEQYF TGCGCCAGCAGGAAAGAGGCGAGCTCCTACGAGCAGTACTTC
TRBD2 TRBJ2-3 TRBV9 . CASSVGWAGGEGTDTQYF TGTGCCAGCAGCGTAGGTTGGGCGGGAGGAGAAGGCACAGATACGCAGTATTTT
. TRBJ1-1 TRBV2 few CASSLPGLNTEAFF TGTGCCAGCAGCCTCCCGGGTCTGAACACTGAAGCTTTCTTT
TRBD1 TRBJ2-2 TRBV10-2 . CATDRGTGELFF TGCGCCACCGACAGGGGGACCGGGGAGCTGTTTTTT
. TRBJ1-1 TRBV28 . CASSLLSGTNTEAFF TGTGCCAGCAGTTTATTGTCAGGAACTAACACTGAAGCTTTCTTT
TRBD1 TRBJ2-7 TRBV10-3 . CAIAGETGGYEQYF TGTGCCATAGCCGGAGAGACAGGGGGCTACGAGCAGTACTTC
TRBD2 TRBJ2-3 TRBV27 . CASSALAGGRDDTQYF TGTGCCAGCAGTGCACTAGCGGGAGGGCGGGATGATACGCAGTATTTT
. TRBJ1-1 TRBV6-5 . CASSYGLGGVEAFF TGTGCCAGCAGTTACGGGCTAGGCGGGGTCGAAGCTTTCTTT
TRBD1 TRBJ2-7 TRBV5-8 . CASSLTTGRRDEQYF TGTGCCAGCAGCTTGACGACAGGGAGACGGGACGAGCAGTACTTC
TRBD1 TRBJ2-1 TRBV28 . CASSLGTGYNEQFF TGTGCCAGCAGTTTAGGGACAGGCTACAATGAGCAGTTCTTC
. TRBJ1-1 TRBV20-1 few CSVPENTEAFF TGCAGTGTTCCGGAAAACACTGAAGCTTTCTTT
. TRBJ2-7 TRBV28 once CASSLARPLDEQYF TGTGCCAGCAGTTTAGCCCGTCCTCTGGACGAGCAGTACTTC
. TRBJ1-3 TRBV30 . CAWRPDGVTIYF TGTGCCTGGAGACCGGACGGGGTCACCATATATTTT
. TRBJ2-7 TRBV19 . CASSIDDAGNEQYF TGTGCCAGTAGTATAGATGATGCAGGCAACGAGCAGTACTTC
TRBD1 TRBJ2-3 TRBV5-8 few CASSSGTGGTDTQYF TGTGCCAGCAGCTCCGGGACAGGGGGCACAGATACGCAGTATTTT
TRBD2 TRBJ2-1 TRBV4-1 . CASSQDRPSGVYNEQFF TGCGCCAGCAGCCAAGACCGCCCTAGCGGGGTTTACAATGAGCAGTTCTTC
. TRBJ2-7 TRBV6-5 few CASSYFGAYEQYF TGTGCCAGCAGTTACTTCGGGGCCTACGAGCAGTACTTC
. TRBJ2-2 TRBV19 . CASTVGLGSGAGELFF TGTGCCAGTACCGTGGGGTTAGGGTCCGGGGCCGGGGAGCTGTTTTTT
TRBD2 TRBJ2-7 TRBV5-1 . CASSLASGGESSYEQYF TGCGCCAGCAGCTTGGCTAGCGGGGGGGAAAGCTCCTACGAGCAGTACTTC
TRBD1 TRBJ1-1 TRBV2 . CASSEPDRGGTEAFF TGTGCCAGCAGTGAACCAGACAGGGGGGGCACTGAAGCTTTCTTT
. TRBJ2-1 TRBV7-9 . CASSLTDNEQFF TGTGCCAGCAGCTTGACCGACAATGAGCAGTTCTTC
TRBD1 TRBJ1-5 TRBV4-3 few CASSQEWQGAVQPQHF TGCGCCAGCAGCCAAGAATGGCAGGGGGCGGTTCAGCCCCAGCATTTT
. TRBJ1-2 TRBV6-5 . CASSYGTGNYGYTF TGTGCCAGCAGTTACGGGACGGGGAACTATGGCTACACCTTC
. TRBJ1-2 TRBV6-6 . CASSYPQTGSYGYTF TGTGCCAGCAGTTACCCACAGACAGGTTCCTATGGCTACACCTTC
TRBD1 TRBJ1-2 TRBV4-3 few CASSHDQGAYGYTF TGCGCCAGCAGCCACGACCAGGGGGCCTATGGCTACACCTTC
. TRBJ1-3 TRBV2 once CASMKLASGNTIYF TGTGCCAGCATGAAACTAGCCTCTGGAAACACCATATATTTT
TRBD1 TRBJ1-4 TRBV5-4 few CASSSTGGAGEKLFF TGTGCCAGCAGCTCGACAGGGGGCGCAGGTGAAAAACTGTTTTTT
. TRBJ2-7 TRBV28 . CASSLLGGATYEQYF TGTGCCAGCAGTCTTCTGGGGGGGGCCACCTACGAGCAGTACTTC
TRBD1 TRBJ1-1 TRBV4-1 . CASSQEGTVNTEAFF TGCGCCAGCAGCCAAGAAGGGACAGTGAACACTGAAGCTTTCTTT
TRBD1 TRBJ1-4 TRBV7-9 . CASSLRTGGSEKLFF TGTGCCAGCAGCCTAAGGACAGGGGGCAGTGAAAAACTGTTTTTT
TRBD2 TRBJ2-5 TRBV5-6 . CASSSGGYVQETQYF TGTGCCAGCAGCTCGGGGGGTTATGTCCAAGAGACCCAGTACTTC
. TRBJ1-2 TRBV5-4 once CASSHPGAGYGYTF TGTGCCAGCAGCCACCCAGGGGCGGGCTATGGCTACACCTTC
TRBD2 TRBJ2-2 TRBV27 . CASSLAGGPNTGELFF TGTGCCAGCAGTCTCGCGGGAGGGCCGAACACCGGGGAGCTGTTTTTT
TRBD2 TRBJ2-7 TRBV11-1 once CASSLIAGAGEQYF TGTGCCAGCAGCCTAATAGCGGGAGCTGGTGAGCAGTACTTC
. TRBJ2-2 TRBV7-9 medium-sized CASSLQDGELFF TGTGCCAGCAGCCTTCAGGACGGGGAGCTGTTTTTT
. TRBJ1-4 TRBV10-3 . CAIRNNEKLFF TGTGCCATCAGAAACAATGAAAAACTGTTTTTT
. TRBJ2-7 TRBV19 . CASTDSVYEQYF TGTGCCAGTACCGACAGTGTCTACGAGCAGTACTTC
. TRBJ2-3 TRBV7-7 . CASSLEGTDTQYF TGTGCTAGCAGCTTAGAAGGCACAGATACGCAGTATTTT